These 32 T cell receptor beta chains originate from one sample sequenced in a study of T cell changes during pregnancy in multiple sclerosis. TCRdb's copy holds only in-frame clones and misses some; the assay was immunoSEQ multiplex PCR. Among tens of thousands of clones, about 95% were seen once, and the ten largest hold 0.39%. Material: CD4+ T cells from peripheral blood mononuclear cells, obtained in the second trimester of pregnancy. Every receptor here comes from a female donor with multiple sclerosis, enrolled in a pregnancy study.

The chain uses TRBV9 and TRBJ2-1; 8 bases line up with TRBD2. This CDR3 region has 15 residues. The ends lost 2 bases at V and 3 bases at J; junction bases unmatched: 4. Germline V gene sequence: CDR1 SGDLS, CDR2 YYNGEE. CDR3 nucleotide sequence: TGTGCCAGCAGCGTCGGGGGGGGGTTCTACAATGAGCAGTTCTTC. This encodes CASSVGGGFYNEQFF.

This chain joins TRBV6-1 and TRBJ2-7; 10 nucleotides align to TRBD1. The CDR3 is 14 amino acids. Germline CDR1 MNHNS, CDR2 SASEGT. Losses at the gene ends were 8 bases for V and 4 bases for J; bases not matched to a gene: 8. The CDR3 coding sequence is TGTGCCAGCGGTATGTTGGACAGGGGGTACGAGCAGTACTTC. It is translated as CASGMLDRGYEQYF.

V usage is TRBV29-1 and J usage is TRBJ1-4; 10 bases match TRBD1. Germline assignment: CDR1 SQVTM and CDR2 ANQGSEA. After removal of 7 bases from V and 8 bases from J, the junction contained 13 bases not matched to a gene. The CDR3 has 15 amino acids. The CDR3 reads CSASGRGTGEEKLFF. The CDR3, as DNA: TGCAGCGCTAGCGGACGTGGGACAGGGGAAGAAAAACTGTTTTTT.

This clone was seen once. The chain employs TRBV11-2 and TRBJ1-2; 8 bases match TRBD1. Germline loops: CDR1 SGHAT, CDR2 FQNNGV. The CDR3 runs 15 residues. V dropped 1 base and J dropped 7; count of bases not matched to a gene: 8. The CDR3 bases are TGTGCCAGCAGCTTAGCGACAGGGGCTGTGGGTGGCTACACCTTC. Translation: CASSLATGAVGGYTF.

The chain joins TRBV25-1 to TRBJ1-1, with a weak D call TRBD1 (6 bases). Per germline, CDR1 MGHDK and CDR2 SYGVNS. The CDR3 sequence is 14 residues long. Trimming shortened V by 7 bases and J by 5 bases, and 17 bases separated the two germline ends. The chain's CDR3 is CASNPQGQGTEAFF. Written as DNA, the CDR3 is TGTGCCAGCAACCCACAGGGTCAGGGGACTGAAGCTTTCTTT.

This clone appeared a single time. The CDR3: CASSQRSDRAGTEAFF. CDR3 coding DNA: TGCGCCAGCAGCCAAAGATCGGACAGGGCGGGAACTGAAGCTTTCTTT. V gene TRBV4-3 combines with J gene TRBJ1-1; 8 nucleotides line up with TRBD1. Germline lookup yields CDR1 LGHNA and CDR2 YSLEER. CDR3 length: 16 residues. Trimming removed 2 bases from V and 5 bases from J; junction bases left unmatched: 10.

This chain connects TRBV16 to TRBJ1-5, with TRBD1 matching over 9 bases. There are 15 residues in the CDR3. J gave up 4 bases and V 3 bases, and 4 bases lay outside the gene matches. The germline CDR1 and CDR2 sequences are KGHSY and FQNENV. CDR3 DNA: TGTGCCAGCAGCCACTCGGGACAGGGTAATCAGCCCCAGCATTTT. Translated: CASSHSGQGNQPQHF.

The chain is built from TRBV19 and TRBJ1-5; D remains unclear. Germline-derived CDR1 and CDR2 are LNHDA and SQIVND (reference sequence). Deletions cut 3 bases from V and 4 bases from J, with 4 bases between. This CDR3 has 12 residues. Here the CDR3 DNA reads TGTGCCAGTAGTATCAGGAATCAGCCCCAGCATTTT. Its translation is CASSIRNQPQHF.

J is TRBJ1-4 and V is TRBV27; unclear D gene. The CDR3 consists of 14 residues. Per the germline V gene, CDR1 is MNHEY and CDR2 is SMNVEV (reference sequence). V was clipped by 3 bases and J by 8 bases, with 13 bases between them. The CDR3 bases are TGTGCCAGCAGTTTTTGGAGCGGAGGCGAAAAACTGTTTTTT. Its protein product is CASSFWSGGEKLFF.

The CDR3 loop is CASSSTVSSWEGYTF. The DNA of the CDR3 is TGTGCCAGCAGCTCCACCGTGTCCTCATGGGAGGGCTACACCTTC. The rearrangement links TRBV5-4 to TRBJ1-2; no firm D call. The CDR3 has 15 residues. The V gene lost 3 bases and the J gene lost 8 bases, with 20 bases spanning the gap. Germline V gene lookup returns CDR1 SGHNT and CDR2 YYREEE (reference sequence).

The CDR3 DNA reads TGTGCCAGCAGTGTTGAAGCGGGGGGGGCCTACGAGCAGTACTTC. It codes for CASSVEAGGAYEQYF. The chain is built from TRBV2 and TRBJ2-7, with 10 bases matching TRBD2. The germline CDR1 and CDR2 sequences are SNHLY and FYNNEI. The junction had 5 bases not matched to a gene; V was cut back by 4 bases and J by 2 bases. The CDR3 has 15 residues.

The chain combines TRBV5-1 with TRBJ2-7; 10 bases are a match to TRBD1. J was trimmed by 5 bases and V by 3 bases; bases with no gene match: 5. The CDR3 runs 14 residues. Germline values: CDR1 SGHRS, CDR2 YFSETQ. CDR3 amino acids: CASSWGGQGNEQYF. CDR3 sequence (DNA): TGCGCCAGCAGCTGGGGGGGACAGGGGAACGAGCAGTACTTC.

The chain recombines TRBV15 with TRBJ2-1; TRBD1 might be the D (5 bases). Trimming took 2 bases from V and 13 from J, leaving 15 bases between them. CDR3 length: 13 residues. Germline V CDR1 and CDR2: LNHNV, YYDKDF (reference sequence). The CDR3 DNA is TGTGCCACCAGCAGAACACCAGGGTTAGGACAGTTCTTC. This translates into CATSRTPGLGQFF. Complete variable domain (other parts from reference TRBV15 and TRBJ2-1): DAMVIQNPRYQVTQFGKPVTLSCSQTLNHNVMYWYQQKSSQAPKLLFHYYDKDFNNEADTPDNFQSRRPNTSFCFLDIRSPGLGDTAMYLCATSRTPGLGQFFGPGTRLTVL.

This clone was recorded only once. The chain recombines TRBV9 with TRBJ1-6, with D tentatively TRBD1 (5 bases). The CDR3 sequence is 16 residues long. Germline loops: CDR1 SGDLS, CDR2 YYNGEE. The V end lost 4 bases, the J end lost 8 bases, and 19 bases lay between the germline ends. The CDR3 loop is CASSLGTARRYSPLHF. CDR3 coding DNA: TGTGCCAGCAGCTTAGGGACGGCGAGGAGGTATTCACCCCTCCACTTT. Using reference TRBV9 and TRBJ1-6 for the parts outside the CDR3, the full variable domain is DSGVTQTPKHLITATGQRVTLRCSPRSGDLSVYWYQQSLDQGLQFLIQYYNGEERAKGNILERFSAQQFPDLHSELNLSSLELGDSALYFCASSLGTARRYSPLHFGNGTRLTVT.

V is TRBV2 and J is TRBJ2-5, with D unclear. CDR3 length equals 12 residues. Germline CDR1 is SNHLY and CDR2 is FYNNEI. Trimming left V 6 bases short and J 5 bases short, with 10 bases between. In DNA, the CDR3 is TGTGCCAGCAGCCGAAACCGGGAGACCCAGTACTTC. This sequence encodes CASSRNRETQYF.

This chain links TRBV5-1 with TRBJ2-1, with D uncertain. The CDR3 length is 15 residues. With 1 base removed from V and 0 bases from J, the gap between germline ends came to 8 bases. Germline loops: CDR1 SGHRS, CDR2 YFSETQ. CDR3 in amino acids: CASSLYASSYNEQFF. The CDR3 nucleotides read TGCGCCAGCAGCTTGTATGCCAGCTCCTACAATGAGCAGTTCTTC.

The chain has TRBV29-1 and TRBJ2-7; a weak D match, TRBD2 (5 bases). CDR3 length: 14 residues. Trimming stripped 1 base from V and 7 bases from J, with 17 bases between. Germline V lookup: CDR1 SQVTM, CDR2 ANQGSEA. The CDR3 DNA is TGCAGCGTTGAAGTCCGGCTAGCTGGCCTGGAGCAGTACTTC. Its translation: CSVEVRLAGLEQYF.

Written as DNA, the CDR3 is TGTGCCAGTAGGGCTAGCGGGGGTACTTACAATGAGCAGTTCTTC. Residues: CASRASGGTYNEQFF. The chain employs TRBV19 and TRBJ2-1; 10 bases fit TRBD2. This CDR3 region has 15 residues. V shed 6 bases and J 4 bases; nucleotides not matched to a gene: 6. Germline V gene data show CDR1 as LNHDA and CDR2 as SQIVND (reference sequence).

The rearrangement links TRBV5-1 to TRBJ1-1, with 7 bases identical to TRBD1. This CDR3 region has 16 residues. Germline loops: CDR1 SGHRS, CDR2 YFSETQ. V trimming: 4 bases; J trimming: 4 bases; junction bases outside the gene matches: 13. Written as DNA, the CDR3 is TGCGCCAGCAGCCCCGGGGATACAGGGGAAGCCACTGAAGCTTTCTTT. Translation gives CASSPGDTGEATEAFF.

The chain employs TRBV9 and TRBJ2-1; 9 bases fit TRBD1. Losses at the gene ends were 4 bases for V and 5 bases for J; bases not matched to a gene: 4. The CDR3 totals 14 residues. The V gene's germline CDR1 is SGDLS and CDR2 YYNGEE. The CDR3 here is CASSRDRVHNEQFF. CDR3 nucleotide sequence: TGTGCCAGCAGCCGGGACAGGGTACACAATGAGCAGTTCTTC.

As concerns this clone: Other nucleotide sequences from this sample produce the same CDR3. The V call is TRBV2, the J call TRBJ2-2; TRBD1 aligns across 8 bases. J was trimmed by 1 base and V by 7 bases; bases with no gene match: 5. CDR1 SNHLY and CDR2 FYNNEI come from the germline V gene. This CDR3 has 15 amino acids. CDR3 sequence (DNA): TGTGCCAGCAACGGACAGGGACGGAACACCGGGGAGCTGTTTTTT. Translated, it gives CASNGQGRNTGELFF.

The rearrangement joins TRBV5-4 to TRBJ1-1; D might be TRBD1 (5 bases). The CDR3 consists of 14 residues. Trimming cost V 4 bases and J 1 base, with 11 bases left between them. Looked up from germline, CDR1 is SGHNT and CDR2 is YYREEE (reference sequence). This CDR3 is CASSVGVANTEAFF. The CDR3 coding sequence is TGTGCCAGCAGCGTAGGGGTCGCGAACACTGAAGCTTTCTTT.

The gene calls are TRBV2 and TRBJ1-2; 7 bases agree with TRBD1. The CDR3 spans 12 residues. Trimming at V came to 8 bases and at J to 4 bases, leaving 4 bases not matched to a gene. Germline loops: CDR1 SNHLY, CDR2 FYNNEI. The CDR3 DNA sequence: TGTGCCAGCTCGGGACAGAGCTATGGCTACACCTTC. This codes for CASSGQSYGYTF.

The CDR3 loop reads CASSPLRIGDTGELFF. The CDR3, as DNA: TGTGCCAGCAGCCCCCTGCGAATAGGGGACACCGGGGAGCTGTTTTTT. V gene TRBV9 combines with J gene TRBJ2-2; a weak D match, TRBD1 (5 bases). Germline V lookup: CDR1 SGDLS, CDR2 YYNGEE. The CDR3 consists of 16 residues. V lost 4 bases, J lost 3 bases, and 16 bases lay in between.

The chain joins TRBV14 to TRBJ2-2; maybe TRBD2 (5 bases). The length of the CDR3 is 15 residues. The V and J ends lost 3 bases and 4 bases respectively, with 12 bases between them. Germline V gives CDR1 SGHDN, CDR2 FVKESK. CDR3 DNA sequence: TGTGCCAGCAGCCAGCACGGGATTCTCACCGGGGAGCTGTTTTTT. Translated, it gives CASSQHGILTGELFF.

The CDR3 nucleotides read TGTGCCAGTAGTATAGGGCTTAACAATGAGCAGTTCTTC. Its protein product is CASSIGLNNEQFF. This sequence joins TRBV19 and TRBJ2-1; D ambiguous. The CDR3 totals 13 residues. Germline CDR1 and CDR2: LNHDA and SQIVND (reference sequence). With 1 base removed from V and 5 bases from J, the gap between germline ends came to 6 bases. Together with reference TRBV19 and TRBJ2-1, the CDR3 gives the full variable domain: DGGITQSPKYLFRKEGQNVTLSCEQNLNHDAMYWYRQDPGQGLRLIYYSQIVNDFQKGDIAEGYSVSREKKESFPLTVTSAQKNPTAFYLCASSIGLNNEQFFGPGTRLTVL.

The rearrangement joins TRBV4-2 to TRBJ2-7; TRBD1 matches 10 bases. Unmatched junction bases numbered 1, after V lost 1 base and J lost 1 base. This CDR3 contains 15 residues. Germline loops: CDR1 LGHNA, CDR2 YNFKEQ. CDR3 region: CASSQGGQGSYEQYF. In DNA, the CDR3 is TGTGCCAGCAGCCAAGGGGGACAGGGGTCCTACGAGCAGTACTTC.

The rearrangement links TRBV7-9 to TRBJ2-1; D is unclear. The ends were cut back, 0 bases at V and 0 bases at J, with 15 bases in the middle. Per the germline V gene, CDR1 is SEHNR and CDR2 is FQNEAQ (reference sequence). There are 18 residues in the CDR3. The CDR3 DNA reads TGTGCCAGCAGCTTAGCGAGGATGCGGAAGAGCTCCTACAATGAGCAGTTCTTC. This sequence encodes CASSLARMRKSSYNEQFF.

J is TRBJ1-1 and V is TRBV6-5; 8 bases match TRBD1. Trimming took 6 bases from V and 0 from J; bases not matched to a gene: 3. The germline V gene has CDR1 MNHEY and CDR2 SVGAGI. CDR3 length: 14 residues. The CDR3 DNA reads TGTGCCAGCAGAGACAGGGGACTGAACACTGAAGCTTTCTTT. It yields the protein CASRDRGLNTEAFF.

This chain links TRBV7-9 with TRBJ1-1; the D is unclear. V lost 5 bases and J lost 7, with 11 bases in between. Germline V lookup: CDR1 SEHNR, CDR2 FQNEAQ (reference sequence). The CDR3 totals 12 residues. The CDR3 nucleotides are TGTGCCAGCAGCCAAGGCGGTAGTGAAGCTTTCTTT. This sequence encodes CASSQGGSEAFF.

V usage is TRBV2 and J usage is TRBJ2-7; weak D call: TRBD2 (7 bases). Germline-derived CDR1 and CDR2 are SNHLY and FYNNEI. V was trimmed by 11 bases and J by 2 bases, leaving 16 bases between them. This CDR3 contains 13 residues. The CDR3 sequence: CAGGGTSPYEQYF. The CDR3 region has the DNA TGTGCCGGGGGAGGGACAAGCCCCTACGAGCAGTACTTC.

J is TRBJ1-2 and V is TRBV6-6; the match to TRBD1 covers 7 bases. Germline V gives CDR1 MNHNY, CDR2 SVGAGI (reference sequence). The CDR3 runs to 15 residues. V was clipped by 5 bases and J by 4 bases; unmatched bases: 10. The DNA of the CDR3 is TGTGCCAGCAGTCCTCCCTGGGGACAGTCCTATGGCTACACCTTC. This encodes CASSPPWGQSYGYTF.